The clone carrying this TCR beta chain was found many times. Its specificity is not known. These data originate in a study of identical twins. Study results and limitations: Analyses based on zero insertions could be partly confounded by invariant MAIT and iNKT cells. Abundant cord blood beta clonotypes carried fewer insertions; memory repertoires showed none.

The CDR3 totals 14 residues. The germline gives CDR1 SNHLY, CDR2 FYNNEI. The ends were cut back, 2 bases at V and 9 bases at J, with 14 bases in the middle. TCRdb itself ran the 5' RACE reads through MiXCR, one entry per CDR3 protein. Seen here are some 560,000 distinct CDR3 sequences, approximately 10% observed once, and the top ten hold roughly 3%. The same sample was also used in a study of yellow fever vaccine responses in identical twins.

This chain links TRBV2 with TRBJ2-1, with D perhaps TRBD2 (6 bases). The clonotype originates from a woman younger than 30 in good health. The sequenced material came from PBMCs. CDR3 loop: CASSERQGGSEQFF. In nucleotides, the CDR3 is TGTGCCAGCAGTGAACGTCAGGGAGGTAGTGAGCAGTTCTTC.